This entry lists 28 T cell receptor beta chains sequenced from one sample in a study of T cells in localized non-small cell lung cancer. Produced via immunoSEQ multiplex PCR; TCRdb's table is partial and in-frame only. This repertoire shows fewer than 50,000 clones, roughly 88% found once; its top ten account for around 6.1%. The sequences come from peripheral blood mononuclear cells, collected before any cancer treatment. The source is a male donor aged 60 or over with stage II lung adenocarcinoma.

CDR3 DNA: TGTGCCAGCAGCTCCCTAGCGGGATTGGCCGACGAGCAGTACTTC. Protein product: CASSSLAGLADEQYF. The rearrangement uses TRBV5-6 and TRBJ2-7, with 9 bases that match TRBD2. With V trimmed by 3 bases and J by 5 bases, 9 bases remained unmatched. CDR3 length: 15 residues. Germline-derived CDR1 and CDR2 are SGHDT and YYEEEE.

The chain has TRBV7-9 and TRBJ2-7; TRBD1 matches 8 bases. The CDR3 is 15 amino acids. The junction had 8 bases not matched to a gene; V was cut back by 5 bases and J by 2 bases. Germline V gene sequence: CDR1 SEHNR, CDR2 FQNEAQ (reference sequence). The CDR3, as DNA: TGTGCCAGCAGCGGGGGTCCGGGACAGGCCTACGAGCAGTACTTC. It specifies CASSGGPGQAYEQYF.

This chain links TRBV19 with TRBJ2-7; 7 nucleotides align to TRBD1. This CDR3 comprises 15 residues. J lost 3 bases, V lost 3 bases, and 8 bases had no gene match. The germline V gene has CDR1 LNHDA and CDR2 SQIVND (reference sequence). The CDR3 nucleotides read TGTGCCAGTAGTATCGGGCAGGGGGAACTCTACGAGCAGTACTTC. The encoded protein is CASSIGQGELYEQYF.

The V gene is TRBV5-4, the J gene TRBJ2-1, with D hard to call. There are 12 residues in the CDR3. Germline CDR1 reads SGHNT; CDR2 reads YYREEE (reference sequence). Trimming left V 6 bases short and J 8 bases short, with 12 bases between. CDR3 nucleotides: TGTGCCAGCACCGACCGAGGCGATGAGCAGTTCTTC. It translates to CASTDRGDEQFF.

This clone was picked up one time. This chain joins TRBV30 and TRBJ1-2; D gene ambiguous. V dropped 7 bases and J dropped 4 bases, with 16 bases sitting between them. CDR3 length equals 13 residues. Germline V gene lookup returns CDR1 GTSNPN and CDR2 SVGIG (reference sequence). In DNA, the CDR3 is TGTGCCTCTCCCGGTTGGGCAGCCTATGGCTACACCTTC. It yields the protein CASPGWAAYGYTF.

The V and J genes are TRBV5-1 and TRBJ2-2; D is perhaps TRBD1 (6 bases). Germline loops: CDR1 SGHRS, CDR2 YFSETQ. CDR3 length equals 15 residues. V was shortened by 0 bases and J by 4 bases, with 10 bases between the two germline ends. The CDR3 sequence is CASSLDGRGTGELFF. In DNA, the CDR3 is TGCGCCAGCAGCTTGGATGGCAGGGGCACCGGGGAGCTGTTTTTT.

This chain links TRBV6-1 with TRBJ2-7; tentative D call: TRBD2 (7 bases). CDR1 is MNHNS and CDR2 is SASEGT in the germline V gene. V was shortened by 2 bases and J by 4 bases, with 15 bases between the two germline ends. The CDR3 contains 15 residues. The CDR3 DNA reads TGTGCCAGCAGTGAACAGGGGAGGGCCCCATACGAGCAGTACTTC. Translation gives CASSEQGRAPYEQYF.

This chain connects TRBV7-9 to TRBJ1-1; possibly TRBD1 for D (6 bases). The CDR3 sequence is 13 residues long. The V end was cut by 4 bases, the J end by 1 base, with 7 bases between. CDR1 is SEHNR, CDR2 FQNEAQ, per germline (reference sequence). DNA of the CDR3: TGTGCCAGCAGCTCGGACAGGAACACTGAAGCTTTCTTT. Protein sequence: CASSSDRNTEAFF.

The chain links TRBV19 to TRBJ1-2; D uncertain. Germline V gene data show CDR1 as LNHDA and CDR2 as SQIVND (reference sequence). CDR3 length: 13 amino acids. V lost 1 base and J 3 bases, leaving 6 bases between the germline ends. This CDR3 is CASSIGRYYGYTF. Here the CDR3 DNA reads TGTGCCAGTAGTATAGGGCGGTACTATGGCTACACCTTC.

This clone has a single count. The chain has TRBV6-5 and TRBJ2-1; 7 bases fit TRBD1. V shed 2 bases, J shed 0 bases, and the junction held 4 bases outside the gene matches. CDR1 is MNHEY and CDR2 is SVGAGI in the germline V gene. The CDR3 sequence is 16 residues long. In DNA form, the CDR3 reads TGTGCCAGCAGTTACAAGGGGGCGAGCTCCTACAATGAGCAGTTCTTC. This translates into CASSYKGASSYNEQFF.

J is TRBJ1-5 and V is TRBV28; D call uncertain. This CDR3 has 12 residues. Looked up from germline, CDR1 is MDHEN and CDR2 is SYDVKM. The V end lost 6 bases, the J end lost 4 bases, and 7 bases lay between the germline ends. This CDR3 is CASRHPNQPQHF. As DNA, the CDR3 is TGTGCCAGCAGACATCCTAATCAGCCCCAGCATTTT.

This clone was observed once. The CDR3 sequence: CSVRTATKAGYTF. The CDR3 DNA reads as TGCAGCGTCCGGACAGCAACGAAAGCGGGCTACACCTTC. The gene calls are TRBV29-1 and TRBJ1-2; possibly TRBD1 for D (6 bases). V was cut by 6 bases and J by 8 bases, with 19 bases left in between. Germline-derived CDR1 and CDR2 are SQVTM and ANQGSEA. The CDR3 has 13 residues.

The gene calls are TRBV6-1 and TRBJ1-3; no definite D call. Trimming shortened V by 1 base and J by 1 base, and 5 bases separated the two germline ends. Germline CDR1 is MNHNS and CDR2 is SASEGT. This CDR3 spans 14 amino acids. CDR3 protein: CASSEGGSGNTIYF. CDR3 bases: TGTGCCAGCAGTGAAGGCGGTTCTGGAAACACCATATATTTT.

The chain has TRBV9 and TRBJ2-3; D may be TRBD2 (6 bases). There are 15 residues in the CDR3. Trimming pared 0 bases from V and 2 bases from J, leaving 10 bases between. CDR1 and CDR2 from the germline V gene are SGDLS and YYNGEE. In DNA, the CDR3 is TGTGCCAGCAGCGTAGGAGGCGGGAACACAGATACGCAGTATTTT. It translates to CASSVGGGNTDTQYF.

The CDR3 nucleotides read TGTGCCAGCAGTTCCTTACACACTACTAATGAAAAACTGTTTTTT. Protein: CASSSLHTTNEKLFF. The chain has TRBV28 and TRBJ1-4; no definite D call. V was pared by 4 bases and J by 2 bases, with 11 bases between. Germline lookup yields CDR1 MDHEN and CDR2 SYDVKM. The length of the CDR3 is 15 residues. The full variable domain, its missing parts supplied by reference TRBV28 and TRBJ1-4, is DVKVTQSSRYLVKRTGEKVFLECVQDMDHENMFWYRQDPGLGLRLIYFSYDVKMKEKGDIPEGYSVSREKKERFSLILESASTNQTSMYLCASSSLHTTNEKLFFGSGTQLSVL.

CDR3 protein: CASRKSANYGYTF. For the CDR3, the DNA is TGTGCCAGCAGAAAATCGGCCAACTATGGCTACACCTTC. The rearrangement links TRBV28 to TRBJ1-2, with D hard to call. Germline CDR1 MDHEN, CDR2 SYDVKM. V gave up 6 bases and J gave up 2 bases, with 10 bases separating them. There are 13 residues in the CDR3.

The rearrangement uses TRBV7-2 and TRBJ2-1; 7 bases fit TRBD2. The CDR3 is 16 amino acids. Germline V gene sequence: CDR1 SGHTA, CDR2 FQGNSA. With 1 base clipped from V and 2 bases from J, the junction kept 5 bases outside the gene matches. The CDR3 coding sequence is TGTGCCAGCAGCTTAGTGCCGGGAGGAACCTACAATGAGCAGTTCTTC. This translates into CASSLVPGGTYNEQFF.

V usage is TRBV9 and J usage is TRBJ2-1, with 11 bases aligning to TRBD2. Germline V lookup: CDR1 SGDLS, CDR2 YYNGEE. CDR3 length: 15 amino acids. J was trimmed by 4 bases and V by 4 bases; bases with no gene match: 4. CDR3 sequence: CASSPGTSGYNEQFF. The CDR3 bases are TGTGCCAGCAGCCCCGGGACTAGCGGATACAATGAGCAGTTCTTC.

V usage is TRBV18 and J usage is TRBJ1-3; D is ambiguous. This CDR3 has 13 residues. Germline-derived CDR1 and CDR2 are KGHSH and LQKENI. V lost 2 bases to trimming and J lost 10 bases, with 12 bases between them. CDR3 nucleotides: TGTGCCAGCTCACCAATGAGGGAGCGGACCATATATTTT. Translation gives CASSPMRERTIYF.

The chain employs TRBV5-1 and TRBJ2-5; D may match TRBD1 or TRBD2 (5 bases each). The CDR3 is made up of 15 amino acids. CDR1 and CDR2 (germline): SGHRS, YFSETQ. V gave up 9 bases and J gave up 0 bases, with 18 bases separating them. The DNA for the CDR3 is TGCGCCACCGGATGGGGGACGGGAAACCAAGAGACCCAGTACTTC. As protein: CATGWGTGNQETQYF.

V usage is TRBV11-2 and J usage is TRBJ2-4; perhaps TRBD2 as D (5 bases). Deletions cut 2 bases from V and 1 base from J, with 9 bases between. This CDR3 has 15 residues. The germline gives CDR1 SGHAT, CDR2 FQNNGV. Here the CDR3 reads CASSLRGAAKNIQYF. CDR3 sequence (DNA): TGTGCCAGCAGCTTACGGGGAGCGGCCAAAAACATTCAGTACTTC.

CDR3 region: CASSPRTSGNGDTQYF. CDR3 bases: TGTGCCAGCAGCCCACGGACTAGCGGGAACGGAGATACGCAGTATTTT. The genes are TRBV13 and TRBJ2-3; 12 bases fit TRBD2. Germline CDR1 reads PRHDT; CDR2 reads FYEKMQ (reference sequence). V was clipped by 5 bases and J by 5 bases; unmatched bases: 8. The CDR3 is made up of 16 amino acids.

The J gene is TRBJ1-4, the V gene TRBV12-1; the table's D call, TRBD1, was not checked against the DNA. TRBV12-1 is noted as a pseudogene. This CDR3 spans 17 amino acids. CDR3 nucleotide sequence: TGTGCCAGCAGCTTTGGACAGAACTCTGCAGCTAATGAAAAACTGTTTTTT. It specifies CASSFGQNSAANEKLFF.

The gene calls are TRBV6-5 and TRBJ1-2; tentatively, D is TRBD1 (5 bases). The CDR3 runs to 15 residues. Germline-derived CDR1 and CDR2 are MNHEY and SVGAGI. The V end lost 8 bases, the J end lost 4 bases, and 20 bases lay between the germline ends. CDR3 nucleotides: TGTGCCAGCTGCCCTAGGGTGACAGACCTCTATGGCTACACCTTC. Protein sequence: CASCPRVTDLYGYTF.

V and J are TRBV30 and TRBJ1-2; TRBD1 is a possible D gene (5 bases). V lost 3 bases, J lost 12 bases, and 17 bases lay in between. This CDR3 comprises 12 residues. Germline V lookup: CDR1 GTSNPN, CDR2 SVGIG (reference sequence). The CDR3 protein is CAWSLITGGHTF. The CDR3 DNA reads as TGTGCCTGGAGCCTTATTACGGGGGGACACACCTTC.

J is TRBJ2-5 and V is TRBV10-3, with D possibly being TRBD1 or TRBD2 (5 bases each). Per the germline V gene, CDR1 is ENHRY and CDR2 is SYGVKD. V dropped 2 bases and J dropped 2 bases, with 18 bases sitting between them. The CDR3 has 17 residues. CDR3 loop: CAISERGQGTGQETQYF. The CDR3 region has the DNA TGTGCCATCAGTGAGAGGGGCCAAGGTACGGGGCAAGAGACCCAGTACTTC.

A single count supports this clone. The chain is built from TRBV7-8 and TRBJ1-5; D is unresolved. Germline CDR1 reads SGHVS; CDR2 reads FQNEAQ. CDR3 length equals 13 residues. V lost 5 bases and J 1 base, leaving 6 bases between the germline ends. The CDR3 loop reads CASSAGSNQPQHF. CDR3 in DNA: TGTGCCAGCAGCGCTGGGAGCAATCAGCCCCAGCATTTT.

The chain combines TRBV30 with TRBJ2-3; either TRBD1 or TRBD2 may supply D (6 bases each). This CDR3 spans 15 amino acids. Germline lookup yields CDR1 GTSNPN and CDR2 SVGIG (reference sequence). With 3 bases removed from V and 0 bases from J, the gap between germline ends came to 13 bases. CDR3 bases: TGTGCCTGGAGCGGGGGCTCCAGTAGCACAGATACGCAGTATTTT. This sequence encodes CAWSGGSSSTDTQYF.